This T cell receptor (beta chain) was profiled in a study of cytomegalovirus exposure and HLA in healthy donors. CDR1 and CDR2 (germline): MGHDK, SYGVNS. V was trimmed by 7 bases and J by 2 bases, leaving 8 bases between them. CDR3 length: 13 residues. Donors showed nominal health when sampled, although they likely had unrecorded immune exposures. Both 60 Vbeta primers and 13 Jbeta primers went into the PCR. Using immunoSEQ multiplex PCR, the repertoire was profiled, and TCRdb retains in-frame clones only, with some absent. Of approximately 110,000 clones listed, just under 75% were seen once; the top ten hold about 2.6%. In the case of this clone: Its antigen remains unidentified.

General study findings and limits: Testing in vitro showed three CMV-associated chains specific for CMV antigens.

This TCR came from a man aged 50-59 years in good health and CMV-seropositive. The chain couples TRBV25-1 to TRBJ1-4; D perhaps matches TRBD1 (5 bases). The sample was PBMCs. The chain's CDR3 is CASTGLTNEKLFF. The CDR3 DNA follows: TGTGCCAGCACAGGGTTGACTAATGAAAAACTGTTTTTT.